This passage covers 10 T cell receptor beta chains from one sample sequenced in a study of beta chain features in type 1 diabetes listed by TCRdb under 2018. Study-wide findings and limitations: In all four CD4+ subsets, TCRB CDR3 length was moderately but significantly shorter in type 1 diabetes patients.

Their antigens are not known. To prepare the library, the immunoSEQ multiplex PCR assay was applied. All of the isolated RNA was reverse transcribed with the High Capacity cDNA Reverse Transcription Kit, so expressed TCRB transcripts were sequenced. In its TCRdb copy, this immuneACCESS table keeps in-frame sequences only and misses some clones. Where compared with another copy, unresolved V genes explain less than half of these, and the others have no known cause. The sample contains 300,000 to 400,000 clones, roughly 13% of them found a single time. Roughly 0.015% of the sample lies in the top ten. Sequencing used naive CD4+ T cells from blood. The cell subset or site label corresponds to: true naive CD4+ T cells. Receptor source: a woman aged 18-29 years with type 1 diabetes.

This clone has just a few counts. This CDR3 is CASSYSLPAEAFF. CDR3 nucleotide sequence: TGTGCCAGCAGTTACTCCCTGCCGGCTGAAGCTTTCTTT. The chain uses TRBV6-6 and TRBJ1-1; D remains ambiguous. The ends were cut back, 0 bases at V and 6 bases at J, with 8 bases in the middle. Germline loops: CDR1 MNHNY, CDR2 SVGAGI (reference sequence). The CDR3 has 13 amino acids.

V is TRBV7-2 and J is TRBJ2-1, with D maybe TRBD1 (5 bases). The CDR3 runs to 14 residues. Deletions cut 5 bases from V and 3 bases from J, with 11 bases between. Germline assignment: CDR1 SGHTA and CDR2 FQGNSA. CDR3 DNA: TGTGCCAGCAGCAGATACGACAGCTACAATGAGCAGTTCTTC. Translating gives CASSRYDSYNEQFF.

The chain combines TRBV19 with TRBJ1-2; 8 bases fit TRBD1. The germline V gene has CDR1 LNHDA and CDR2 SQIVND (reference sequence). The CDR3 runs to 15 residues. Trimming took 7 bases from V and 7 from J; bases not matched to a gene: 14. CDR3: CASTDGAGQGSGYTF. DNA for the CDR3: TGTGCCAGTACCGACGGGGCCGGACAGGGCAGTGGCTACACCTTC.

This clone was counted a few times. The J gene is TRBJ2-1, the V gene TRBV7-2; 8 bases are shared with TRBD2. J was trimmed by 0 bases and V by 11 bases; bases with no gene match: 3. Germline-derived CDR1 and CDR2 are SGHTA and FQGNSA. The CDR3 is made up of 13 amino acids. The CDR3 coding sequence is TGTGCCGCGGGGGGTAGCTCCTACAATGAGCAGTTCTTC. Protein product: CAAGGSSYNEQFF.

The rearrangement joins TRBV28 to TRBJ1-1; no definite D call. V shed 1 base and J shed 9 bases, with 12 bases lying between them. CDR3 size: 13 residues. CDR1 is MDHEN, CDR2 SYDVKM, per germline. The CDR3 region is CASSLSGEAQAFF. CDR3 bases: TGTGCCAGCAGTTTATCGGGTGAGGCTCAAGCTTTCTTT.

In this sample, this clone turned up a few times. This chain's CDR3 is CASSFPGSKNIQYF. CDR3 coding DNA: TGTGCCAGCAGTTTTCCCGGGTCCAAAAACATTCAGTACTTC. The V gene is TRBV28, the J gene TRBJ2-4; D remains ambiguous. The CDR3 runs to 14 residues. The V end was cut by 3 bases, the J end by 2 bases, with 8 bases between. Germline values: CDR1 MDHEN, CDR2 SYDVKM.

This clone came up a few times. The chain is built from TRBV5-1 and TRBJ2-7; TRBD1 matches at 8 bases. CDR1 is SGHRS, CDR2 YFSETQ, per germline. J lost 0 bases, V lost 4 bases, and 9 bases had no gene match. This CDR3 is 16 amino acids long. The CDR3 protein is CASSPRDRLRSYEQYF. The CDR3 nucleotides are TGCGCCAGCAGCCCCCGGGACAGGTTGCGCTCCTACGAGCAGTACTTC. The entire variable domain, with the rest obtained from reference TRBV5-1 and TRBJ2-7, is as follows: KAGVTQTPRYLIKTRGQQVTLSCSPISGHRSVSWYQQTPGQGLQFLFEYFSETQRNKGNFPGRFSGRQFSNSRSEMNVSTLELGDSALYLCASSPRDRLRSYEQYFGPGTRLTVT.

Only a few counts were recorded for this clone. The chain links TRBV5-1 to TRBJ2-1, with TRBD2 matching 7 bases. The CDR3 contains 16 residues. Trimming removed 4 bases from V and 9 bases from J; junction bases left unmatched: 16. Germline loops: CDR1 SGHRS, CDR2 YFSETQ. CDR3 residues: CASSPIPGGGQSEQFF. The CDR3 bases are TGCGCCAGCAGCCCCATACCGGGGGGAGGTCAAAGTGAGCAGTTCTTC.

This clone was detected only a few times. The rearrangement joins TRBV27 to TRBJ2-1; a possible D gene is TRBD2 (5 bases). Germline V CDR1 and CDR2: MNHEY, SMNVEV (reference sequence). The CDR3 spans 14 residues. The germline V and J ends were trimmed by 5 bases and 8 bases, with 16 bases remaining between them. The CDR3 sequence: CASSPRRLRDEQFF. The CDR3, as DNA: TGTGCCAGCAGTCCCCGCCGGTTGCGGGATGAGCAGTTCTTC.

This clone was seen a few times. This chain links TRBV5-4 with TRBJ2-1; D remains ambiguous. CDR1 is SGHNT and CDR2 is YYREEE in the germline V gene (reference sequence). This CDR3 region has 11 residues. The V end lost 7 bases, the J end lost 3 bases, and 5 bases lay between the germline ends. CDR3 bases: TGTGCCAGCGGAGACTACAATGAGCAGTTCTTC. Amino acids: CASGDYNEQFF.